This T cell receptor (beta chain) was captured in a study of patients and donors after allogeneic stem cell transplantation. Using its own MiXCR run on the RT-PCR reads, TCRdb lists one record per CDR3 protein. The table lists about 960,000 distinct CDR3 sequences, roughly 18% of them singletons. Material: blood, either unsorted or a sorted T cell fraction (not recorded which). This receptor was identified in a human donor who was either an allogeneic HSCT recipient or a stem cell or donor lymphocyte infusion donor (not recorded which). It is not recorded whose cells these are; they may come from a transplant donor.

DNA for the CDR3: TGTGCCAGCAGTGCACGACAGGGACTTGGCTATGGCTACACCTTC. Its translation is CASSARQGLGYGYTF. This chain links TRBV12-3 or TRBV12-4 with TRBJ1-2; 7 bases match TRBD1. With 5 bases clipped from V and 4 bases from J, the junction kept 10 bases outside the gene matches. The CDR3 covers 15 residues.